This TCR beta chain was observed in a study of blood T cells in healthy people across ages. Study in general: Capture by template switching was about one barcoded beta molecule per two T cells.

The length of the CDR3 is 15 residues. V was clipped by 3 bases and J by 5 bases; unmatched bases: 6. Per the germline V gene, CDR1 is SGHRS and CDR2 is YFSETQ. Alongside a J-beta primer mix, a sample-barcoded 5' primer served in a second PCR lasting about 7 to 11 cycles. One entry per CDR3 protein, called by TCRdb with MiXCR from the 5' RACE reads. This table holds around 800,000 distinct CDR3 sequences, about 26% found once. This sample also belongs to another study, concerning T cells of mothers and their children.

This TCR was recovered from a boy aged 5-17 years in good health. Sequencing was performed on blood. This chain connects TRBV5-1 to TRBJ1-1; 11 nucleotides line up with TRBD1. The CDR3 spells CASSSSGTGGTEAFF. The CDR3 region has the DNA TGCGCCAGCAGCTCGTCCGGGACAGGGGGGACTGAAGCTTTCTTT.